This TCR beta chain was sequenced during a study of shared clonotypes between healthy human individuals. CD8 cells classed as naive were CD45RO-negative and positively selected for CCR7, excluding terminally differentiated effector memory CD45RA+ cells. On this clone: Its antigen remains unknown. Other DNA sequences in the sample encode the same CDR3.

Germline CDR1 is LNHDA and CDR2 is SQIVND (reference sequence). V was clipped by 2 bases and J by 7 bases; unmatched bases: 2. CDR3 size: 14 residues. Findings and caveats of the study: Memory subsets generally showed lower estimated richness than naive subsets. A limitation of the genetic and exposure-history diversity represented arose from few donors. Between several donors, naive CD4 clonotypes were shared at a level of about 5.3%. Investigators expected sequencing depth to affect clonotype sharing among donors.

TCRdb keeps only in-frame clones here, not all; method: immunoSEQ multiplex PCR. Of approximately 590,000 clones in the sample, over 95% were seen once. Material: naive CD8+ T cells sorted from blood. The V gene is TRBV19, the J gene TRBJ1-5; TRBD1 aligns across 10 bases. The origin of this receptor is a young woman in good health. CDR3 sequence (DNA): TGTGCCAGTAGTATACGGGACAGGGGCCAGCCCCAGCATTTT. It codes for CASSIRDRGQPQHF.